This T cell receptor (beta chain) was sequenced during a study of T cells in Graves' hyperthyroidism and ophthalmopathy. Study context: Blood was drawn when the patient was first diagnosed and still untreated.

Researchers took RNA transcripts and amplified the TCR beta CDR3 regions from them. Using the HTBI primer set, a first-round RT-PCR was run on the TCR CDR3. Using its own MiXCR run on the multiplex PCR reads, TCRdb lists one record per CDR3 protein. The sample carries hundreds of thousands of distinct CDR3 sequences, 14% recorded once. Looked up from germline, CDR1 is SGHTA and CDR2 is FQGNSA. This CDR3 is 14 amino acids long. V gave up 5 bases and J gave up 7 bases; unmatched junction bases: 6. Source material: blood. This TCR came from a young woman with Graves' hyperthyroidism. The rearrangement uses TRBV7-2 and TRBJ2-2; 8 positions match TRBD1. The CDR3 protein is CASSIQGASGELFF. The CDR3, as DNA: TGTGCCAGCAGCATCCAGGGGGCGAGCGGGGAGCTGTTTTTT.